The sequence of this T cell receptor (beta chain) was determined in a study of cytomegalovirus exposure and HLA in healthy donors. At the level of the study: A previous analysis identified around 120 million unique TCR beta sequences derived from roughly 180 million T cells.

The CDR3 loop spans 14 amino acids. The J segment lost 3 bases and the V segment lost 0 bases, leaving 2 bases of the junction unmatched. The germline gives CDR1 SGHTA, CDR2 FQGNSA. Study conclusions and caveats: The analysis excluded some indistinguishable V segments, including TRBV6-2 and TRBV6-3.

Concerning this clone: Its antigen is unknown.

With 60 Vbeta and 13 Jbeta primers, the PCR was carried out. In the source study's methods: In a later analysis, the count reached some 88 million unique TCR beta chains, with 9 million to 11 million shared. The assay was immunoSEQ multiplex PCR, and TCRdb's table has in-frame clones only and misses some. V and J calls and clone size are those listed in that table; D and trimming were worked out from the DNA. The sample contains some 190,000 clones, around 83% of which appear only once. The origin of this receptor is a man in his forties or fifties in good health and CMV-seropositive. The chain links TRBV7-2 to TRBJ2-7, with TRBD1 matching 7 bases. The sequenced material came from PBMCs. CDR3 protein: CASSLAGQFYEQYF. The DNA of the CDR3 is TGTGCCAGCAGCTTAGCGGGACAGTTCTACGAGCAGTACTTC.